These T cell receptor beta chains were read from a single sample in a study of cytomegalovirus exposure and HLA in healthy donors. Only in-frame clones appear in the TCRdb table, and some are missing; sequencing was by immunoSEQ multiplex PCR. The sample includes about 140,000 clones, 79% seen only once; the top ten take just under 1%. Sequenced: PBMCs. Every receptor here comes from a man aged 18 to 30 in good health and CMV-seronegative. Each CDR3 is given with its conserved first and last residue.

TRBV7-2	16	TRBJ1-1	CASSLAGWRLDTEAFF
TRBV2	14	TRBJ2-3	CASNPRIRTDTQYF
TRBV29-1	13	TRBJ1-5	CSVGGVSNQPQHF
TRBV7-2	14	TRBJ2-5	CASSSRQGEETQYF
TRBV7-6	20	TRBJ2-2	CASSLTPPRRELANTGELFF
TRBV6-1	14	TRBJ1-5	CASSLQGSGQPQHF
TRBV2	15	TRBJ1-2	CASSEVGQVPYGYTF
TRBV6-5	15	TRBJ1-2	CASSYSRPGENGYTF
TRBV27	12	TRBJ1-6	CASSLYNSPLHF
TRBV5-1	15	TRBJ1-2	CASSREAGADYGYTF
TRBV2	15	TRBJ2-1	CASNDRDRGNNEQFF
TRBV30	14	TRBJ2-5	CAWSVHGAGGTQYF
TRBV19	13	TRBJ2-1	CASSTGTGGEQFF
TRBV27	22	TRBJ2-4	CASSLSGEAHLVQGLAKNIQYF
TRBV7-9	15	TRBJ1-2	CASSLDGQEPIGYTF
TRBV7-9	14	TRBJ1-5	CASSFGTSNQPQHF
TRBV5-1	16	TRBJ2-3	CASSLGPLSSVDTQYF
TRBV2	15	TRBJ2-1	CASGALRQKYNEQFF
TRBV4-1	13	TRBJ2-7	CASSQEFREPQYF
TRBV12-5	15	TRBJ1-1	CASGLIKTANTEAFF
TRBV27	15	TRBJ2-7	CASSRARTGDYEQYF
TRBV19	13	TRBJ2-7	CASSYDRAGEQYF
TRBV19	13	TRBJ2-5	CASSIVREETQYF
TRBV27	15	TRBJ1-4	CASSLSMTGYEKLFF
TRBV5-1	15	TRBJ1-1	CASSAGQGANTEAFF
TRBV27	13	TRBJ1-1	CASSLSGDTEAFF
TRBV9	19	TRBJ1-2	CASSPRLPSGTGRDYGYTF
TRBV5-5	19	TRBJ1-1	CASSFLSWRGRRLGTEAFF
TRBV7-8	16	TRBJ2-5	CASSLGGQGLFETQYF
TRBV6-4	21	TRBJ2-5	CASSDHSTNRGRTHDQETQYF
TRBV7-6	15	TRBJ2-7	CASSSGQGPSYEQYF
TRBV7-2	14	TRBJ2-7	CASSLMGNSYEQYF
TRBV12-5	15	TRBJ1-5	CASGSRQGSNQPQHF
TRBV29-1	13	TRBJ2-7	CSVGGQGYYEQYF
TRBV7-9	15	TRBJ1-2	CASSKGYGTSYGYTF
TRBV9	15	TRBJ2-6	CASSVGAGVSNVLTF
TRBV25-1	17	TRBJ2-5	CASSGLRVGVRGETQYF
TRBV11-1	15	TRBJ2-3	CASSLSGGATDTQYF
TRBV6-1	14	TRBJ1-2	CASSEGTGHYGYTF
TRBV7-2	14	TRBJ2-2	CASSLQGRTGELFF
TRBV19	13	TRBJ1-1	CASSIEVSTEAFF
TRBV19	16	TRBJ1-2	CASSIARTGWADGYTF
TRBV27	13	TRBJ1-2	CASSLGPGYGYTF
TRBV6-5	16	TRBJ2-6	CASSYGAFSGANVLTF
TRBV13	15	TRBJ2-2	CASSLGTSGTGELFF
TRBV7-2	16	TRBJ2-2	CASTSWGRGGLGELFF
TRBV2	14	TRBJ2-7	CASSGGLETYEQYF
TRBV27	13	TRBJ1-6	CASSLWQNSPLHF
TRBV6-1	17	TRBJ2-7	CASSEARGTGLNYEQYF
TRBV9	13	TRBJ1-1	CASSTQMNTEAFF
TRBV6-1	15	TRBJ1-4	CASSGQIGSNEKLFF
TRBV7-9	16	TRBJ1-3	CSSSSRTAVSGNTIYF
TRBV5-1	15	TRBJ2-7	CASSLDVGGAFEQYF
TRBV6-6	16	TRBJ1-3	CASSQTRDRAGNTIYF
TRBV4-2	17	TRBJ2-3	CASSAALAGGGSDTQYF